This TCR beta chain was sequenced in a study of blood T cells in healthy people across ages. The sample holds a few counts of this clonotype. The antigen is not known. Overall study results and limits: Donor CMV infection status was unknown, possibly confounding age-related changes in expanded clonotypes.

Unmatched junction bases numbered 8, after V lost 5 bases and J lost 5 bases. Germline-derived CDR1 and CDR2 are SGHAT and FQNNGV. The CDR3 spans 15 residues. For the second PCR, which ran for about 7 to 11 cycles, a sample-barcoded 5' primer and a J-beta primer mix were used. In TCRdb, the 5' RACE reads were re-called with MiXCR into one record per CDR3 protein. This sample has about 1.1 million distinct CDR3 sequences, with around two fifths found just once. The sequenced sample consisted of blood. The genes are TRBV11-2 and TRBJ2-7; TRBD2 aligns across 11 bases. This TCR derives from a man aged 18 to 29 in good health. The CDR3 loop reads CASSPLAGVPHEQYF. CDR3 bases: TGTGCCAGCAGCCCACTAGCGGGGGTCCCTCACGAGCAGTACTTC.